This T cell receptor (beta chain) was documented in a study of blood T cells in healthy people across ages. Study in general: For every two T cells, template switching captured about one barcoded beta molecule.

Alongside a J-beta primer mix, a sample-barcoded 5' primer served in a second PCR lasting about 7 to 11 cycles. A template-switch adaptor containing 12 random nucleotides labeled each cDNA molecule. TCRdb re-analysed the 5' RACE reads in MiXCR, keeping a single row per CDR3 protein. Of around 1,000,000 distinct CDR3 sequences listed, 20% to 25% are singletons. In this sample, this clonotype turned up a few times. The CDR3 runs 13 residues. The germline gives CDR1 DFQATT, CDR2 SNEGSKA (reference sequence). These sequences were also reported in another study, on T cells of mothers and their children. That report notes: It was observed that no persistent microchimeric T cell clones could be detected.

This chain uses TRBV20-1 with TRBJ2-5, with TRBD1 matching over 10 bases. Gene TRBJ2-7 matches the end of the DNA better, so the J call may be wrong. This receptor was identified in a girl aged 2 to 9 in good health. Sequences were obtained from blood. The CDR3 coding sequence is TGCAGTGCTGGGGACAGGGGCCCCTACGAGCAGTACTTC. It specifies CSAGDRGPYEQYF.